This is a list of T cell receptor beta chains from one sample in a study of cytomegalovirus exposure and HLA in healthy donors. Data came from immunoSEQ multiplex PCR; TCRdb stores just in-frame clones and leaves some out. This sample has 170,000 or so clones, with about 80% found just once. Sequences were obtained from PBMCs. The receptors come from a man younger than 35 in good health and CMV-seronegative. The CDR3 runs from the conserved cysteine through the conserved F or W. D genes are given only for firm matches. Not all rows give a size; the values are once, few, many and, for expanded clones, a class.

d_call j_call v_call clone_size cdr3_aa cdr3_nt
TRBD2 TRBJ2-3 TRBV27 few CASSLRLAGVSSTDTQYF TGTGCCAGCAGTTTAAGACTAGCGGGGGTTTCTAGCACAGATACGCAGTATTTT
- TRBJ2-1 TRBV7-9 - CASSPQGVGNNEQFF TGTGCCAGCAGCCCACAGGGTGTAGGAAACAATGAGCAGTTCTTC
- TRBJ1-4 TRBV1 - CTSSNLGRLHEKLFF TGCACCAGCAGCAACCTGGGGAGGCTGCATGAAAAACTGTTTTTT
TRBD1 TRBJ2-5 TRBV11-3 - CASSPRTGSEQETQYF TGTGCCAGCAGCCCAAGGACAGGGTCGGAACAAGAGACCCAGTACTTC
TRBD1 TRBJ1-2 TRBV2 - CASSPGQGSGYTF TGTGCCAGCAGCCCGGGACAGGGTTCTGGCTACACCTTC
TRBD2 TRBJ2-7 TRBV27 - CASSLSTGGLRYEQYF TGTGCCAGCAGTTTATCGACGGGGGGGCTTCGCTACGAGCAGTACTTC
- TRBJ2-1 TRBV7-9 - CASSFGDNEQFF TGTGCCAGCAGCTTCGGAGACAATGAGCAGTTCTTC
- TRBJ1-1 TRBV6-5 - CASSPRRGNTEAFF TGTGCCAGCAGTCCCCGTCGGGGAAACACTGAAGCTTTCTTT
- TRBJ1-5 TRBV6-1 - CASSEPQGGQPQHF TGTGCCAGCAGTGAGCCACAGGGCGGTCAGCCCCAGCATTTT
- TRBJ1-2 TRBV5-1 - CASSLYPNRQEGYTF TGCGCCAGCAGCTTATATCCAAACAGGCAAGAGGGCTACACCTTC
TRBD1 TRBJ2-4 TRBV10-2 - CASSSGQDIFIQYF TGCGCCAGCAGTTCGGGACAGGATATTTTCATTCAGTACTTC
- TRBJ2-6 TRBV6-4 - CASSDGSSGANVLTF TGTGCCAGCAGTGACGGCAGCTCTGGGGCCAACGTCCTGACTTTC
TRBD1 TRBJ1-2 TRBV5-6 - CASTQLQGTKGYTF TGTGCCAGCACCCAACTACAGGGGACAAAGGGCTACACCTTC
- TRBJ2-3 TRBV18 - CASSPYSDTQYF TGTGCCAGCTCACCCTACAGCGATACGCAGTATTTT
- TRBJ1-3 TRBV28 - CASSLGSSLGVSGNTIYF TGTGCCAGCAGTTTAGGATCCTCGTTAGGGGTCTCTGGAAACACCATATATTTT
TRBD1 TRBJ2-5 TRBV18 - CASSPSQGPETQYF TGTGCCAGCTCACCCTCACAGGGGCCAGAGACCCAGTACTTC
- TRBJ1-1 TRBV7-9 - CASSSGALQSREAFF TGTGCCAGCAGCTCAGGGGCCTTACAAAGCCGGGAAGCTTTCTTT